These T cell receptor beta chains were read from a single sample in a study of blood T cells in healthy people across ages. TCRdb reprocessed the 5' RACE reads with MiXCR, giving one entry per CDR3 protein. The sample holds over 1.5 million distinct CDR3 sequences, approximately 50% seen once. Sequenced: blood. The receptors come from a woman aged 40 to 50 in good health. CDR3s include the opening cysteine and the closing phenylalanine or tryptophan. The D gene is left open where the match is weak. The listing skips clone size in some rows; elsewhere it reads once, few, many or a size class.

size: NA
D: NA
J: TRBJ1-2
V: TRBV28
CDR3: CASMDGGGYGYTF
DNA: TGTGCCAGCATGGACGGGGGAGGCTATGGCTACACCTTC

size: few
D: TRBD2
J: TRBJ2-7
V: TRBV6-5
CDR3: CASSPAGGRYNEQYF
DNA: TGTGCCAGCAGTCCAGCGGGGGGCCGGTACAATGAGCAGTACTTC

size: NA
D: NA
J: TRBJ2-7
V: TRBV6-5
CDR3: CASSAKGSAYEQYF
DNA: TGTGCCAGCAGTGCCAAGGGGTCAGCCTACGAGCAGTACTTC

size: many
D: NA
J: TRBJ2-1
V: TRBV6-2/TRBV6-3
CDR3: CASSYVGGNEQFF
DNA: TGTGCCAGCAGTTATGTCGGCGGCAATGAGCAGTTCTTC

size: NA
D: NA
J: TRBJ2-3
V: TRBV6-5
CDR3: CASSQQRRGRDTQYF
DNA: TGTGCCAGCAGCCAACAGAGGCGGGGGCGGGATACGCAGTATTTT

size: NA
D: NA
J: TRBJ1-2
V: TRBV6-6
CDR3: CASSYYGYTF
DNA: TGTGCCAGCAGTTACTATGGCTACACCTTC

size: NA
D: NA
J: TRBJ1-1
V: TRBV9
CDR3: CASTLGRMNTEAFF
DNA: TGTGCCAGCACCCTGGGACGGATGAACACTGAAGCTTTCTTT

size: NA
D: NA
J: TRBJ2-1
V: TRBV20-1
CDR3: CSARGGNNEQFF
DNA: TGCAGTGCTAGAGGTGGAAACAATGAGCAGTTCTTC

size: NA
D: NA
J: TRBJ2-7
V: TRBV29-1
CDR3: CSVERVDSQTYEQYF
DNA: TGCAGCGTTGAACGTGTGGACAGTCAAACCTACGAGCAGTACTTC

size: few
D: NA
J: TRBJ1-2
V: TRBV27
CDR3: CASSYDSSSYGYTF
DNA: TGTGCCAGCAGTTATGACAGCTCCTCCTATGGCTACACCTTC

size: NA
D: NA
J: TRBJ2-5
V: TRBV24-1
CDR3: CATSDGRGETQYF
DNA: TGTGCCACCAGTGACGGCAGGGGAGAGACCCAGTACTTC

size: NA
D: TRBD2
J: TRBJ2-7
V: TRBV28
CDR3: CASRASGGAYNEQYF
DNA: TGTGCCAGCAGGGCTAGCGGGGGGGCCTACAATGAGCAGTACTTC

size: NA
D: NA
J: TRBJ1-2
V: TRBV6-6
CDR3: CASSHRDGYTF
DNA: TGTGCCAGCAGCCACAGGGACGGCTACACCTTC

size: NA
D: NA
J: TRBJ2-5
V: TRBV7-2
CDR3: CASSLALYDVGPQETQYF
DNA: TGTGCCAGCAGCTTAGCTTTGTACGATGTCGGACCTCAAGAGACCCAGTACTTC

size: few
D: NA
J: TRBJ2-5
V: TRBV12-3/TRBV12-4
CDR3: CASSLSGTDSWAQYF
DNA: TGTGCCAGCAGTTTATCCGGGACGGACTCCTGGGCCCAGTACTTC

size: NA
D: NA
J: TRBJ2-4
V: TRBV7-2
CDR3: CASSLVSKNIQYF
DNA: TGTGCCAGCAGCTTAGTCAGCAAAAACATTCAGTACTTC

size: NA
D: TRBD1
J: TRBJ2-6
V: TRBV6-5
CDR3: CASSYQGDSGANVLTF
DNA: TGTGCCAGCAGTTATCAGGGGGACTCTGGGGCCAACGTCCTGACTTTC

size: NA
D: NA
J: TRBJ2-7
V: TRBV28
CDR3: CASSTLGEQYF
DNA: TGTGCCAGCAGTACCCTAGGCGAGCAGTACTTC

size: NA
D: TRBD1
J: TRBJ1-1
V: TRBV27
CDR3: CASSLTDRGLSEAFF
DNA: TGTGCCAGCAGTTTAACCGACAGGGGGCTCTCTGAAGCTTTCTTT

size: NA
D: NA
J: TRBJ1-5
V: TRBV12-3/TRBV12-4
CDR3: CASSFREGVNQPQHF
DNA: TGTGCCAGCAGTTTCAGAGAGGGTGTAAATCAGCCCCAGCATTTT

size: few
D: NA
J: TRBJ1-2
V: TRBV6-6
CDR3: CASSYLSASYGYTF
DNA: TGTGCCAGCAGTTACTTGTCAGCCAGCTATGGCTACACCTTC

size: NA
D: NA
J: TRBJ1-2
V: TRBV6-5
CDR3: CASSFGGPYYGYTF
DNA: TGTGCCAGCAGTTTCGGGGGGCCCTACTATGGCTACACCTTC

size: few
D: NA
J: TRBJ2-5
V: TRBV7-2
CDR3: CASSFDYGKETQYF
DNA: TGTGCCAGCAGCTTCGACTACGGGAAAGAGACCCAGTACTTC

size: few
D: TRBD2
J: TRBJ2-1
V: TRBV4-2
CDR3: CASSPKGGGSGGLTSYNEQFF
DNA: TGTGCCAGCAGCCCGAAAGGCGGGGGGAGCGGGGGGCTAACCTCCTACAATGAGCAGTTCTTC

size: NA
D: NA
J: TRBJ2-5
V: TRBV28
CDR3: CASSSAGSIGETQYF
DNA: TGTGCCAGCAGTTCAGCGGGTTCTATTGGTGAGACCCAGTACTTC

size: few
D: TRBD1
J: TRBJ1-5
V: TRBV20-1
CDR3: CSADQTGQGIQPQHF
DNA: TGCAGTGCTGATCAAACGGGACAGGGCATCCAGCCCCAGCATTTT

size: NA
D: TRBD2
J: TRBJ2-5
V: TRBV11-2
CDR3: CASSLGASGGVQETQYF
DNA: TGTGCCAGCAGCTTAGGTGCCAGCGGGGGGGTCCAAGAGACCCAGTACTTC

size: many
D: NA
J: TRBJ2-3
V: TRBV29-1
CDR3: CSVGTPKGGSGDTQYF
DNA: TGCAGCGTCGGAACCCCCAAGGGTGGTAGCGGAGATACGCAGTATTTT

size: NA
D: NA
J: TRBJ2-3
V: TRBV6-6
CDR3: CASSFRGRDTDTQYF
DNA: TGTGCCAGCAGTTTCAGGGGACGTGACACAGATACGCAGTATTTT

size: NA
D: TRBD1
J: TRBJ1-4
V: TRBV6-2/TRBV6-3
CDR3: CASSYPPGTGLDEKLFF
DNA: TGTGCCAGCAGTTACCCTCCCGGGACAGGGTTGGATGAAAAACTGTTTTTT

size: once
D: NA
J: TRBJ2-3
V: TRBV20-1
CDR3: CSARPARPDAQYF
DNA: TGCAGTGCTAGGCCAGCAAGACCAGATGCGCAGTATTTT

size: NA
D: NA
J: TRBJ2-7
V: TRBV7-6
CDR3: CASSLRPGPSSYEQYF
DNA: TGTGCCAGCAGCTTAAGGCCAGGACCAAGCTCCTACGAGCAGTACTTC

size: NA
D: TRBD2
J: TRBJ2-5
V: TRBV28
CDR3: CASRGASGGAQETQYF
DNA: TGTGCCAGCAGGGGGGCTAGCGGGGGGGCTCAAGAGACCCAGTACTTC

size: NA
D: TRBD1
J: TRBJ2-5
V: TRBV9
CDR3: CASSVIDGGTGGETQYF
DNA: TGTGCCAGCAGCGTCATCGATGGTGGGACAGGGGGAGAGACCCAGTACTTC

size: NA
D: TRBD2
J: TRBJ2-1
V: TRBV2
CDR3: CASRKAGRTNEQFF
DNA: TGTGCCAGCAGAAAAGCGGGGAGAACCAATGAGCAGTTCTTC

size: NA
D: NA
J: TRBJ2-7
V: TRBV6-6
CDR3: CASSYSKSNSYEQYF
DNA: TGTGCCAGCAGTTACTCGAAGTCGAACTCCTACGAGCAGTACTTC

size: few
D: NA
J: TRBJ1-2
V: TRBV7-9
CDR3: CASSLAPYGGAHGYTF
DNA: TGTGCCAGCAGCTTAGCCCCTTATGGGGGGGCGCATGGCTACACCTTC

size: few
D: NA
J: TRBJ2-5
V: TRBV10-3
CDR3: CAISEGSQETQYF
DNA: TGTGCCATCAGTGAGGGCAGTCAAGAGACCCAGTACTTC

size: many
D: TRBD1
J: TRBJ1-2
V: TRBV5-1
CDR3: CASSPGTGGNYGYTF
DNA: TGTGCCAGCAGTCCCGGGACAGGGGGCAACTATGGCTACACCTTC

size: NA
D: TRBD1
J: TRBJ2-7
V: TRBV13
CDR3: CASSGTDRVNYNEQYF
DNA: TGTGCCAGCAGCGGAACCGACAGGGTTAACTACAATGAGCAGTACTTC

size: NA
D: NA
J: TRBJ2-1
V: TRBV5-1
CDR3: CASSEILSGTLPYNEQFF
DNA: TGCGCCAGCAGCGAGATCCTTAGCGGTACCCTACCCTACAATGAGCAGTTCTTC

size: NA
D: TRBD1
J: TRBJ2-7
V: TRBV29-1
CDR3: CSARVGTGASYEQYF
DNA: TGCAGCGCACGGGTAGGGACAGGGGCCTCCTACGAGCAGTACTTC

size: NA
D: NA
J: TRBJ2-5
V: TRBV13
CDR3: CASSPPAREQETQYF
DNA: TGTGCCAGCAGCCCGCCCGCCCGGGAACAAGAGACCCAGTACTTC

size: few
D: TRBD1
J: TRBJ2-4
V: TRBV18
CDR3: CASSHDRVHIQYF
DNA: TGTGCCAGCTCACATGACAGGGTCCACATTCAGTACTTC

size: few
D: NA
J: TRBJ1-5
V: TRBV10-3
CDR3: CAISESSRDSNQPQHF
DNA: TGTGCCATCAGTGAGTCGTCGCGGGATAGCAATCAGCCCCAGCATTTT

size: NA
D: NA
J: TRBJ2-3
V: TRBV20-1
CDR3: CSARVGGGSHTQYF
DNA: TGCAGTGCTAGAGTGGGGGGGGGCTCTCATACGCAGTATTTT

size: few
D: TRBD1
J: TRBJ1-1
V: TRBV5-1
CDR3: CASSEQGQGNTEAFF
DNA: TGCGCCAGCAGCGAACAGGGGCAGGGGAACACTGAAGCTTTCTTT

size: once
D: TRBD2
J: TRBJ2-5
V: TRBV6-6
CDR3: CASRPTSGRRETQYF
DNA: TGTGCCAGCAGACCCACTAGCGGGAGGCGGGAGACCCAGTACTTC

size: NA
D: NA
J: TRBJ2-7
V: TRBV6-5
CDR3: CASRGDVTTEQYF
DNA: TGTGCCAGCAGAGGGGACGTAACCACCGAGCAGTACTTC

size: NA
D: NA
J: TRBJ2-1
V: TRBV6-2/TRBV6-3
CDR3: CASSYSGLGGNEQFF
DNA: TGTGCCAGCAGTTACTCGGGCCTCGGGGGCAATGAGCAGTTCTTC

size: few
D: TRBD2
J: TRBJ2-1
V: TRBV28
CDR3: CASSTSAGGYYNEQFF
DNA: TGTGCCAGCAGTACGTCTGCGGGGGGTTACTACAATGAGCAGTTCTTC

size: few
D: NA
J: TRBJ2-3
V: TRBV6-6
CDR3: CASSPVGRGTDTQYF
DNA: TGTGCCAGCAGCCCGGTTGGTCGGGGCACAGATACGCAGTATTTT

size: NA
D: NA
J: TRBJ2-1
V: TRBV7-2
CDR3: CASSLGHGLSSNNEQFF
DNA: TGTGCCAGCAGCCTCGGACATGGGTTGAGCTCCAACAATGAGCAGTTCTTC

size: NA
D: TRBD1
J: TRBJ1-2
V: TRBV15
CDR3: CATSSRRQGRGGGYTF
DNA: TGTGCCACCAGCTCCCGGCGACAGGGACGTGGTGGTGGCTACACCTTC

size: many
D: NA
J: TRBJ2-1
V: TRBV27
CDR3: CASSLLGSEQFF
DNA: TGTGCCAGCAGCTTACTCGGCAGTGAGCAGTTCTTC